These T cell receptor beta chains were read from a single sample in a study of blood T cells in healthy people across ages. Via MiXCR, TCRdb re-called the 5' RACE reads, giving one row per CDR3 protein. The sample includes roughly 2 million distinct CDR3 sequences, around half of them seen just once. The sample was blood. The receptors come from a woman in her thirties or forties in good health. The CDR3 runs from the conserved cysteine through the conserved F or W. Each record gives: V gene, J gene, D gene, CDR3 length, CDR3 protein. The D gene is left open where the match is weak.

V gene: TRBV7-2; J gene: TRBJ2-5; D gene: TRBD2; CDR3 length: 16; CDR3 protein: CASSNGGRPFQETQYF
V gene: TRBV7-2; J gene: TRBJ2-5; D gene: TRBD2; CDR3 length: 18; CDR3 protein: CASSLGDFSGGPQETQYF
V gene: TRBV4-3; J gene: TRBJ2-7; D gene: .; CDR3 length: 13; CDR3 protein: CASSQVALGEQYF
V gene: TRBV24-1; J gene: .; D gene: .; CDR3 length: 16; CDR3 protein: CATSDNSGVSYNEQYF
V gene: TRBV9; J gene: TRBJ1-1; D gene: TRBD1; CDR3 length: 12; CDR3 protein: CASSVEQGEAFF
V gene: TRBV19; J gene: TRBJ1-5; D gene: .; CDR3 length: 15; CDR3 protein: CASSILEQSNQPQHF
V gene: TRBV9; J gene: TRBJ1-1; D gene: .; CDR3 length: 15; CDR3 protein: CASSVEENRNTEAFF
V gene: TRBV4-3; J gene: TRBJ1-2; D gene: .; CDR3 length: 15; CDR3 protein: CASSQADSLYYGYTF
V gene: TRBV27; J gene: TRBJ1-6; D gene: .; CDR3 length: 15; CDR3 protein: CASRVGGRSGSPLHF
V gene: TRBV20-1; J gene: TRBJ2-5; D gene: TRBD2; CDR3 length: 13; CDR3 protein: CSVRVAGPETQYF
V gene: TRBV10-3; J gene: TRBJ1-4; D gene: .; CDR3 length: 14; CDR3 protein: CAISYDSSGEKLFF
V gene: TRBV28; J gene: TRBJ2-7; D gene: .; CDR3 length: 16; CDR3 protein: CASSPSPGLLGHEQYF
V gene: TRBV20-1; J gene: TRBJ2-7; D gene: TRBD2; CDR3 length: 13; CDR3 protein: CSARGGRDYKQYF
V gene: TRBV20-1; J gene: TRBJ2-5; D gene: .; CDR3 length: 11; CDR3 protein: CSARDQQTQYF
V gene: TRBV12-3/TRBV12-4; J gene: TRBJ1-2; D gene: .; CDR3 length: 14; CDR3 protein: CASSVEGKVYGYTF
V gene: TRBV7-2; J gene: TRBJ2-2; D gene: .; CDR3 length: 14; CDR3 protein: CASSRPEGTGELFF
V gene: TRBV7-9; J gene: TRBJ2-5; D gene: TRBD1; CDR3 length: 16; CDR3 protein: CASSWTGGPYQETQYF
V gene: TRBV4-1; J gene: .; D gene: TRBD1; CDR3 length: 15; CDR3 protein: CASSGQGAREETQYF
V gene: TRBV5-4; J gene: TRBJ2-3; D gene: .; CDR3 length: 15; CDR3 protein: CASSSRREPTDTQYF
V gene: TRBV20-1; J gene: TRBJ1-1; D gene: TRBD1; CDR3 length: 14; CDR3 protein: CSGDRARVLPEAFF
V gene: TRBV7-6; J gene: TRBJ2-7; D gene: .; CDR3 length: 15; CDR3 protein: CASSLSDTIFYEQYF
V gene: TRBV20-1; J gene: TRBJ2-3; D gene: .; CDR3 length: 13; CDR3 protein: CSAREGAGDTQYF
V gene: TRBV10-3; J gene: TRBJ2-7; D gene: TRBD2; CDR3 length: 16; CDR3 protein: CAISESGGPSSYEQYF
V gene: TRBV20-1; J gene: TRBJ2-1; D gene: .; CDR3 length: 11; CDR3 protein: CSVTLNNEQFF
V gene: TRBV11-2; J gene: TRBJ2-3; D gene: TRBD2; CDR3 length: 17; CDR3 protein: CASSTPLLAGGTDTQYF
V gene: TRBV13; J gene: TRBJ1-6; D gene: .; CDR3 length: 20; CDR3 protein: CASSQYLRVSSSSYNSPLHF
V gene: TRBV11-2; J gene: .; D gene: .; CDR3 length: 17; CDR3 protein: CANSLFGLDLAKNIQYF
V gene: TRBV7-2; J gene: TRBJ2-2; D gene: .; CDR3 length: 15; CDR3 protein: CASSLAGTPTGELFF
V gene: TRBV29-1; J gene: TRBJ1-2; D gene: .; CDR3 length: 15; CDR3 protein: CSVEKAGISLCGYTF
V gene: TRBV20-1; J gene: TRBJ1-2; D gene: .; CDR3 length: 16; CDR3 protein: CSARDILGGANYGYTF
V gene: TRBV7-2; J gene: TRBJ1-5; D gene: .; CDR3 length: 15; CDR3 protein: CASSLEAINNQPQHF
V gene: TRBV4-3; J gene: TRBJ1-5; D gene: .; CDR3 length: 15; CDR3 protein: CASRQDGAGRWPQHF
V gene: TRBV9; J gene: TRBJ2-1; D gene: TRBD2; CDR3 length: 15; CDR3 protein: CASSKASGGVNERFF
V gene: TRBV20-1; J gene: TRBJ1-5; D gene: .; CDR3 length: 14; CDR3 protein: CSASRGRGNQPQHF
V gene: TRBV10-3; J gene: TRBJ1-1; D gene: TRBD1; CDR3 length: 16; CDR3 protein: CAIRDHRGQGNTEAFF
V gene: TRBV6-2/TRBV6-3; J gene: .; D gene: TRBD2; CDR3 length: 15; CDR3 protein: CASADTGGRTYEQYF
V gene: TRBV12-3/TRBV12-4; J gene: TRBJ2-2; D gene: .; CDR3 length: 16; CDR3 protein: CASRHPLGAHTGELFF
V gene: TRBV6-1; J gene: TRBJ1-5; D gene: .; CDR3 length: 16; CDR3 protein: CASSPGGWIHNQPQHF
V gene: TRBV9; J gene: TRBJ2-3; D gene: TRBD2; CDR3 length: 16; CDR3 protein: CASSDQGLAGADTQYF
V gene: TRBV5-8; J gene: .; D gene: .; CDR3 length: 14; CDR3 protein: CASMREVLSYEQYF
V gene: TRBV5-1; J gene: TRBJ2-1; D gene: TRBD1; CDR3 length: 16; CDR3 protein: CASSLTDRGAYNEQFF
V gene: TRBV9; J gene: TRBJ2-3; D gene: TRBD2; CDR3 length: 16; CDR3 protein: CASSSRAGGPLDTQYF
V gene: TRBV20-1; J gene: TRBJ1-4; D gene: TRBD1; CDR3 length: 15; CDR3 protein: CSARPGTGENEKLFF
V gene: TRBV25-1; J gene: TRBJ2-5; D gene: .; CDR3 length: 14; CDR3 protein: CASSPYGSKETQYF
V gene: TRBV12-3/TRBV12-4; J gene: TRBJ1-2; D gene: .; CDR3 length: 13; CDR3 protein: CASSLGVGRGYTF
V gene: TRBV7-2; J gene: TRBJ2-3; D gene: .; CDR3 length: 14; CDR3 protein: CASSLGSSADTQYF
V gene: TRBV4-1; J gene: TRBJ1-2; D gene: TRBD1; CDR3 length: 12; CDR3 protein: CASSQEQGSYTF
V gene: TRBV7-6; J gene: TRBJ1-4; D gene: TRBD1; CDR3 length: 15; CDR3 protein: CASSRDRGENEKLFF
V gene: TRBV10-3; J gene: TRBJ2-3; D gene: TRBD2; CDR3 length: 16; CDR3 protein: CAISAVAGGPTDTQYF
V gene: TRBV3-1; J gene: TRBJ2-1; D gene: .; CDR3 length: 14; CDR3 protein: CASSQQRIANEQFF
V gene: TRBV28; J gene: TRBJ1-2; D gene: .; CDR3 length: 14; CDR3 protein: CASSYRRQVHGYTF
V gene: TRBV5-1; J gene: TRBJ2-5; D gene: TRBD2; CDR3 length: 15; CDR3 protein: CASSSLTAGGETQYF
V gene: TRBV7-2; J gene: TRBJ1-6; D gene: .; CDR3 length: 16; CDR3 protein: CASSPVGGGRNSPLHF
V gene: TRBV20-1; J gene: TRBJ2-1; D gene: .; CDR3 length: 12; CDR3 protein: CSASLPGWEQFF